This T cell receptor beta chain was profiled in a study of blood T cell repertoires in COVID-19. The CDR3 sequence is 16 residues long. Germline V gives CDR1 MNHNS, CDR2 SASEGT. Trimming removed 4 bases at V and 4 bases at J, with 17 bases between. The repertoire was sequenced with immunoSEQ multiplex PCR; TCRdb's copy has only in-frame clones and lacks some. The sample lists some 270,000 clones; around 86% were seen once. The sample comprised peripheral blood. This sequence joins TRBV6-1 and TRBJ1-5; unclear D gene. The TCR was taken from an older woman who had recovered from COVID-19. The CDR3 nucleotides read TGTGCCAGCAGTGCCCCAGCTGACGGGATTAATCAGCCCCAGCATTTT. It yields the protein CASSAPADGINQPQHF.